Following are 27 T cell receptor beta chains from one sample sequenced in a study of breast tumors, draining lymph nodes, adjacent tissues. Axillary draining lymph nodes of breast cancer patients supplied the node samples. TCRdb called the multiplex PCR reads again in MiXCR, with one record for every CDR3 protein. The repertoire includes under 300,000 distinct CDR3 sequences, 30% to 35% of them detected once, and approximately 4% sits in the top ten. The sample taken for sequencing was axillary lymph node tissue. The receptors derive from a female donor with breast cancer. Some clones in this sample may be carry-over from other donors' samples.

V gene TRBV20-1 combines with J gene TRBJ2-5; D may be TRBD2 (6 bases). Trimming stripped 7 bases from V and 6 bases from J, with 15 bases between. The V gene's germline CDR1 is DFQATT and CDR2 SNEGSKA (reference sequence). CDR3 size: 12 residues. The CDR3 DNA sequence: TGCAGTGGCAGGACTATGGAAAAGACCCAGTACTTC. Its protein is CSGRTMEKTQYF.

V is TRBV28 and J is TRBJ2-1; TRBD2 agrees at 9 bases. Germline lookup yields CDR1 MDHEN and CDR2 SYDVKM. The V and J ends lost 2 bases and 6 bases, in that order; junction bases with no gene match: 5. CDR3 length: 15 amino acids. CDR3 loop: CASSLPGLARNEQFF. The CDR3 region has the DNA TGTGCCAGCAGTTTACCGGGACTAGCCCGCAATGAGCAGTTCTTC.

The chain combines TRBV6-2 or TRBV6-3 with TRBJ2-2, with 9 bases matching TRBD2. Per germline, CDR1 MNHEY and CDR2 SVGEGT. The CDR3 runs 17 residues. The junction had 8 bases not matched to a gene; V was cut back by 6 bases and J by 0 bases. CDR3 protein: CASSYLRTSANTGELFF. The DNA of the CDR3 is TGTGCCAGCAGCTACCTTAGGACTAGCGCGAACACCGGGGAGCTGTTTTTT.

This clonotype was counted at least ten times. The chain combines TRBV6-6 with TRBJ1-3; tentatively, D is TRBD1 (6 bases). CDR3 size: 15 residues. Germline lookup yields CDR1 MNHNY and CDR2 SVGAGI (reference sequence). Trimming took 6 bases from V and 1 from J, leaving 13 bases between them. The CDR3 here is CASSSTGLSGNTIYF. The CDR3 DNA sequence: TGTGCCAGCAGCAGTACAGGGTTATCTGGAAACACCATATATTTT.

This clonotype was counted at least ten times. The chain couples TRBV20-1 to TRBJ2-1; 13 bases fit TRBD2. This CDR3 is 16 amino acids long. CDR1 is DFQATT and CDR2 is SNEGSKA in the germline V gene (reference sequence). Unmatched junction bases numbered 0, after V lost 1 base and J lost 0 bases. Written as DNA, the CDR3 is TGCAGTGCTAGAGGGACTAGCGGGAGCTCCTACAATGAGCAGTTCTTC. Its translation: CSARGTSGSSYNEQFF.

Many counts were recorded for this clonotype. Here the CDR3 DNA reads TGTGCCAGCAGCTTACCACAGCTTGAGACCCAGTACTTC. This translates into CASSLPQLETQYF. V and J are TRBV5-6 and TRBJ2-5; no clear D gene. The CDR3 is 13 residues long. Germline loops: CDR1 SGHDT, CDR2 YYEEEE. Trimming left V 2 bases short and J 5 bases short, with 10 bases between.

To note about this clonotype: A much larger clone lies a single base off, so this may be a read error. The rearrangement joins TRBV5-8 to TRBJ2-5; 7 bases fit TRBD1. J lost 4 bases, V lost 4 bases, and 4 bases had no gene match. This CDR3 has 13 residues. Germline CDR1 reads SGHTS; CDR2 reads YDEGEE. CDR3 DNA: TGTGCCAGCAGCCTGGGACAGACAGAGACCCAGTACTTC. Translation gives CASSLGQTETQYF.

Ten or more counts support this clonotype. The chain links TRBV15 to TRBJ2-3, with 9 bases aligning to TRBD2. Germline V gene lookup returns CDR1 LNHNV and CDR2 YYDKDF (reference sequence). CDR3 size: 21 residues. The junction had 20 bases not matched to a gene; V was cut back by 0 bases and J by 4 bases. The CDR3 nucleotides are TGTGCCACCAGCAGAGAAACACAGATCGGACTGGCGGGAGGGATGCCAGATACGCAGTATTTT. It translates to CATSRETQIGLAGGMPDTQYF.

This clonotype was detected only a few times. The chain has TRBV29-1 and TRBJ2-1, with D unresolved. V lost 3 bases to trimming and J lost 1 base, with 4 bases between them. The CDR3 has 12 residues. Germline lookup yields CDR1 SQVTM and CDR2 ANQGSEA. For the CDR3, the DNA is TGCAGCGTTGATGGGTCCTACAATGAGCAGTTCTTC. It yields the protein CSVDGSYNEQFF.

To note about this clonotype: The conserved phenylalanine or tryptophan is not found at the CDR3 terminus, so this likely reflects a read error. The chain carries TRBV19 and TRBJ2-5, with TRBD2 matching over 12 bases. The CDR3 spans 16 residues. J gave up 2 bases and V 8 bases, and 9 bases lay outside the gene matches. The germline V gene has CDR1 LNHDA and CDR2 SQIVND (reference sequence). In nucleotides, the CDR3 is TGTGCCAGTTCTCTCGGACTAGCGGGGATTCAAGAGACCCAGTACTCC. This gives the protein CASSLGLAGIQETQYS.

As for this clonotype: This clone may be a read error of a much larger clone one base away. DNA of the CDR3: TGTGCCAGCAGTGATAGGCGGGGGGGCGACGGGGAGCTGTTTTTT. Its protein is CASSDRRGGDGELFF. The chain combines TRBV2 with TRBJ2-2, with TRBD2 matching 9 bases. J gave up 7 bases and V 3 bases, and 6 bases lay outside the gene matches. CDR3 size: 15 residues. Germline loops: CDR1 SNHLY, CDR2 FYNNEI.

For this clonotype: This may arise from a read error, as a much more abundant clone is one base away. The rearrangement links TRBV5-1 to TRBJ2-1; D might be TRBD1 or TRBD2, each matching 5 bases. Germline values: CDR1 SGHRS, CDR2 YFSETQ. The CDR3 totals 15 residues. The CDR3 DNA is TGCGCCAGCAGCTTGGGGGACGGCCCGCATAATGAGCGGTTCTTC. It is translated as CASSLGDGPHNERFF.

This clonotype has a count of ten or more. This rearrangement joins TRBV5-1 to TRBJ2-1, with D perhaps matching TRBD1 (7 bases). From germline, CDR1 is SGHRS and CDR2 YFSETQ. This CDR3 has 14 residues. The V and J ends lost 0 bases and 6 bases respectively, with 10 bases between them. This CDR3 reads CASSLGQGLNEQFF. CDR3 DNA sequence: TGCGCCAGCAGCTTGGGACAGGGACTCAATGAGCAGTTCTTC.

The sample holds a few counts of this clonotype. The chain combines TRBV3-1 with TRBJ1-3, with no clear D. Trimming stripped 1 base from V and 0 bases from J, with 13 bases between. This CDR3 has 17 residues. Germline CDR1 LGHDT, CDR2 YNNKEL (reference sequence). CDR3 nucleotides: TGTGCCAGCAGCCAAGGAAGCCCTTTCTTCTCTGGAAACACCATATATTTT. Its translation is CASSQGSPFFSGNTIYF.

In its sample, this clonotype was seen many times. V and J are TRBV2 and TRBJ1-6; D may be TRBD1 (5 bases). There are 15 residues in the CDR3. The ends were cut back, 6 bases at V and 1 base at J, with 10 bases in the middle. CDR1 and CDR2 from the germline V gene are SNHLY and FYNNEI. The CDR3 DNA is TGTGCCAGCAGCCTTACAGGTTCCTATAATTCACCCCTCCACTTT. It encodes CASSLTGSYNSPLHF.

The J gene is TRBJ1-6, the V gene TRBV20-1, with TRBD1 matching 7 bases. With 4 bases clipped from V and 9 bases from J, the junction kept 15 bases outside the gene matches. CDR1 and CDR2 (germline): DFQATT, SNEGSKA (reference sequence). The CDR3 has 16 residues. Written as DNA, the CDR3 is TGCAGTGCTAATTTCGGGGACAGAGTTGAAGGTTCACCCCTCCACTTT. Amino acid sequence: CSANFGDRVEGSPLHF.

The CDR3 DNA follows: TGTGCCAGCAGTGAATCTGACAGGGGGACCTCTGGGGCCAACGTCCTGACTTTC. Translating gives CASSESDRGTSGANVLTF. V is TRBV6-1 and J is TRBJ2-6; 9 bases are shared with TRBD1. Germline V gives CDR1 MNHNS, CDR2 SASEGT. This CDR3 spans 18 amino acids. V lost 2 bases, J lost 0 bases, and 5 bases stayed unmatched.

This clonotype was seen repeatedly, ten times or more. V usage is TRBV20-1 and J usage is TRBJ1-4, with TRBD1 matching over 7 bases. V lost 0 bases to trimming and J lost 5 bases; unmatched junction nucleotides: 6. CDR1 DFQATT and CDR2 SNEGSKA come from the germline V gene (reference sequence). The CDR3 sequence is 15 residues long. Here the CDR3 reads CSARDRQGGNEKLFF. DNA for the CDR3: TGCAGTGCTAGAGATCGCCAGGGGGGGAATGAAAAACTGTTTTTT.

Concerning this clonotype: The missing conserved phenylalanine or tryptophan at the end of this CDR3 makes a read error likely. No DNA is shown, since the ends of the CDR3 on it are uncertain; the CDR3 is the one TCRdb lists. This CDR3 is CASSDQGL. The chain joins TRBV2 to TRBJ1-3; TRBD1, the table's D call, lacks a check against the DNA. From its first to its last residue, the CDR3 has 8 amino acids. Germline V CDR1 and CDR2: SNHLY, FYNNEI.

V usage is TRBV6-5 and J usage is TRBJ1-2; a possible D gene is TRBD1 (5 bases). V shed 1 base and J shed 9 bases, with 18 bases lying between them. The germline V gene encodes CDR1 MNHEY and CDR2 SVGAGI. The CDR3 consists of 15 residues. CDR3 DNA: TGTGCCAGCAGTTACTTCCAGGGAGCCTCTAGGAGCTACACCTTC. It yields the protein CASSYFQGASRSYTF.

The chain combines TRBV20-1 with TRBJ1-4; weak D call: TRBD1 (6 bases). Trimming shortened V by 0 bases and J by 5 bases, and 10 bases separated the two germline ends. CDR1 is DFQATT, CDR2 SNEGSKA, per germline (reference sequence). This CDR3 contains 14 residues. The CDR3 loop is CSARDLGGNEKLFF. As DNA, the CDR3 is TGCAGTGCTAGAGATCTCGGGGGCAATGAAAAACTGTTTTTT.

This clonotype came up many times. The chain uses TRBV2 and TRBJ1-4; D not resolved. The CDR3 consists of 14 residues. V shed 3 bases and J shed 2 bases, with 7 bases lying between them. Germline V CDR1 and CDR2: SNHLY, FYNNEI. The CDR3 loop reads CASSDSATNEKLFF. DNA of the CDR3: TGTGCCAGCAGTGATTCGGCGACTAATGAAAAACTGTTTTTT.

Note on this clonotype: A read error may produce the germline difference seen at one junction end. J is TRBJ2-5 and V is TRBV2; 9 nucleotides match TRBD2. The germline CDR1 and CDR2 sequences are SNHLY and FYNNEI. The CDR3 runs 18 residues. The CDR3 spells CVSTWSVAGASYQETQYF. CDR3 bases: TGTGTCAGCACCTGGTCGGTAGCGGGGGCCTCGTACCAAGAGACCCAGTACTTC.

In this sample, this clonotype turned up many times. This CDR3 is CASSVRAGVGASEQFF. In DNA form, the CDR3 reads TGTGCCAGCAGCGTGAGAGCGGGAGTGGGGGCCAGTGAGCAGTTCTTC. J is TRBJ2-1 and V is TRBV9; 8 bases are a match to TRBD2. CDR1 and CDR2 from the germline V gene are SGDLS and YYNGEE. Germline trimming cut 2 bases from V and 9 bases from J; bases unmatched to any gene: 13. There are 16 residues in the CDR3.

This clonotype was picked up many times. This chain uses TRBV7-9 with TRBJ1-4; TRBD1 agrees at 7 bases. V trimming: 5 bases; J trimming: 8 bases; junction bases outside the gene matches: 8. The germline gives CDR1 SEHNR, CDR2 FQNEAQ (reference sequence). The CDR3 has 14 amino acids. The chain's CDR3 is CASSIRQGGEKLFF. The CDR3 nucleotides read TGTGCCAGCAGCATACGACAGGGTGGAGAAAAACTGTTTTTT.

CDR3 amino acids: CASSLLAGGSNEQYF. The CDR3 region has the DNA TGCGCCAGCAGCTTGCTAGCGGGAGGTTCAAACGAGCAGTACTTC. The chain joins TRBV5-1 to TRBJ2-7; 11 bases match TRBD2. Looked up from germline, CDR1 is SGHRS and CDR2 is YFSETQ. With V trimmed by 1 base and J by 5 bases, 5 bases remained unmatched. There are 15 residues in the CDR3.

The rearrangement uses TRBV14 and TRBJ2-7; D gene ambiguous. V gave up 0 bases and J gave up 5 bases, with 35 bases separating them. CDR1 and CDR2 from the germline V gene are SGHDN and FVKESK. The CDR3 spans 22 residues. CDR3 sequence reads: CASSQDRSARDWGIDHSDEQYF. DNA of the CDR3: TGTGCCAGCAGCCAAGACCGCAGTGCTAGAGATTGGGGTATTGACCATTCCGACGAGCAGTACTTC.